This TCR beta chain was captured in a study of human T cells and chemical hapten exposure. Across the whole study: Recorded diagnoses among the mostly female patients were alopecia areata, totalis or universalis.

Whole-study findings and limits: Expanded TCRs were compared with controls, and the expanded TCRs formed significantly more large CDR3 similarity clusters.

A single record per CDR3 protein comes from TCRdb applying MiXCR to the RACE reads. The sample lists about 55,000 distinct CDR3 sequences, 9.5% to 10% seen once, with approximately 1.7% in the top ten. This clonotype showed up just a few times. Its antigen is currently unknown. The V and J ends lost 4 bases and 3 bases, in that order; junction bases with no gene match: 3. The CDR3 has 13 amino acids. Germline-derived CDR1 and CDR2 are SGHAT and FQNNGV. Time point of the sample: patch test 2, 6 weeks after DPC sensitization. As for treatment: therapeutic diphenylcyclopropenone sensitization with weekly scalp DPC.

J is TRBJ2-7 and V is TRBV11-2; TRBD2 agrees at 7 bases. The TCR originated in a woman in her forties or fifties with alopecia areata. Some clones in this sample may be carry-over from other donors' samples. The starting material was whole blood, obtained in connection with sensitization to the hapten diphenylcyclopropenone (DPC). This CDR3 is CASSWEGYYEQYF. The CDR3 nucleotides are TGTGCCAGCAGCTGGGAGGGTTACTACGAGCAGTACTTC. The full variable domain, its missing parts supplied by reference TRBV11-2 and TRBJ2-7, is EAGVAQSPRYKIIEKRQSVAFWCNPISGHATLYWYQQILGQGPKLLIQFQNNGVVDDSQLPKDRFSAERLKGVDSTLKIQPAKLEDSAVYLCASSWEGYYEQYFGPGTRLTVT.